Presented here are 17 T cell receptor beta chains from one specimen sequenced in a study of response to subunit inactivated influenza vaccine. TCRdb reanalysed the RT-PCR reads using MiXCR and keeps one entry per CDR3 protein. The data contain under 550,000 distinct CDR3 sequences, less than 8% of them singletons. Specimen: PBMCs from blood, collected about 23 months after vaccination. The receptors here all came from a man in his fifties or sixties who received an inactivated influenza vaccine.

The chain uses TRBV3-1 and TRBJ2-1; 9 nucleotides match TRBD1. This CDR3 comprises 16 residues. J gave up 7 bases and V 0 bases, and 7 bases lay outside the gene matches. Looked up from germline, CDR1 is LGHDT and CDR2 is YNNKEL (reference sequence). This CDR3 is CASSQDGTGSRNEQFF. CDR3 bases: TGTGCCAGCAGCCAAGACGGGACAGGGTCAAGGAATGAGCAGTTCTTC.

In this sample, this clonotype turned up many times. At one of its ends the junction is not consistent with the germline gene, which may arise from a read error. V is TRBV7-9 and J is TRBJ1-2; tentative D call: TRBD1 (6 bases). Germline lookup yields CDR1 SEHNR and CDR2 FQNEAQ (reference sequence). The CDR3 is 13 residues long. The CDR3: CASSLDAGEGYTF. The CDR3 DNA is TGTGCCAGCAGCTTAGATGCAGGGGAAGGCTACACTTTC.

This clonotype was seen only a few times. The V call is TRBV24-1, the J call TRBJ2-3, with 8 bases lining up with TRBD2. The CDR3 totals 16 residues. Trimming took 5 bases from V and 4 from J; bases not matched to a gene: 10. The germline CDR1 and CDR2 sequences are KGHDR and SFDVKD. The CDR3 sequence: CATSGGSGRLSDTQYF. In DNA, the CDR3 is TGTGCCACCAGTGGTGGAAGCGGGAGACTCTCAGATACGCAGTATTTT.

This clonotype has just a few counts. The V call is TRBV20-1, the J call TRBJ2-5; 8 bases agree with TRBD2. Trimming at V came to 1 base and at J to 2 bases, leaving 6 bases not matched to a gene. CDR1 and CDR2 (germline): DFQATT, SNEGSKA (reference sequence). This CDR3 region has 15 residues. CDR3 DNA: TGCAGTGCTAGAGGACGAGCGGGGGAGCAAGAGACCCAGTACTTC. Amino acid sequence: CSARGRAGEQETQYF.

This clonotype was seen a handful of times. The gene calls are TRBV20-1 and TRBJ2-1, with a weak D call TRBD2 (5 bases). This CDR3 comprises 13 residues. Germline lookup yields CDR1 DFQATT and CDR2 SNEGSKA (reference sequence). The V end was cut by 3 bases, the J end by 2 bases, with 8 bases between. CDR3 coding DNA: TGCAGTGCTAGCGGGATTACCTACAATGAGCAGTTCTTC. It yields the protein CSASGITYNEQFF.

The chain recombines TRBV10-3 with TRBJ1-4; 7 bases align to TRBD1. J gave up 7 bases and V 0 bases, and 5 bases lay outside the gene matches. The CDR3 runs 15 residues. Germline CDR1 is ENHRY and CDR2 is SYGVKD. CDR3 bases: TGTGCCATCAGTGAGTCCGGGACAGTGGGTGAAAAACTGTTTTTT. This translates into CAISESGTVGEKLFF.

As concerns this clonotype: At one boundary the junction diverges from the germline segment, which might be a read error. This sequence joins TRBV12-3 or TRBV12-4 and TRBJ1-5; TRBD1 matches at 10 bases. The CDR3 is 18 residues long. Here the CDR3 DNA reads TGTGCCCGCAGTCCCGGGACAGGGGCGATCTATAGCAATCAGCCCCAGCATTTT. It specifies CARSPGTGAIYSNQPQHF.

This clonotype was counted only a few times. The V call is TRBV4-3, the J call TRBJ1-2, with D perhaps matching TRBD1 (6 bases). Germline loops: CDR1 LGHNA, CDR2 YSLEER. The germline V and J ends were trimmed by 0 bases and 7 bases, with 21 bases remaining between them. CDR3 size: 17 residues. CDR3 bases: TGCGCCAGCAGCCAAGATCGTCCCGGCGGGGGCAGAGGTGGCTACACCTTC. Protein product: CASSQDRPGGGRGGYTF.

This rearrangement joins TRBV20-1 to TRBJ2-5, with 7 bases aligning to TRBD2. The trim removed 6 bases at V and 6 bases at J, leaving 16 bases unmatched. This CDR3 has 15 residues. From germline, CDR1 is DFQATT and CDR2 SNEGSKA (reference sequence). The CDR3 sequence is CSASSHRGVAQTQYF. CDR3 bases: TGCAGTGCATCTAGCCACCGGGGGGTCGCTCAGACCCAGTACTTC.

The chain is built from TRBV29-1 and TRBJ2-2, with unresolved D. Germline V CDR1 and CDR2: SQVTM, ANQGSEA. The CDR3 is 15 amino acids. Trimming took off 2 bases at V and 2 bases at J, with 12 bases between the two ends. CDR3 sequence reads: CSVEFPGQNTGELFF. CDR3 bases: TGCAGCGTTGAATTCCCAGGTCAAAACACCGGGGAGCTGTTTTTT.

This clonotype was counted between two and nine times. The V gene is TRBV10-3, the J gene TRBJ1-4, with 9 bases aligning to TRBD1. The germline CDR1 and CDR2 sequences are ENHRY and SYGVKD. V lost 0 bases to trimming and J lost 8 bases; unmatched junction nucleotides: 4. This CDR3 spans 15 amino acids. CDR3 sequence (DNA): TGTGCCATCAGTGAGTCACAGGGGGCTCGGGAAAAACTGTTTTTT. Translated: CAISESQGAREKLFF.

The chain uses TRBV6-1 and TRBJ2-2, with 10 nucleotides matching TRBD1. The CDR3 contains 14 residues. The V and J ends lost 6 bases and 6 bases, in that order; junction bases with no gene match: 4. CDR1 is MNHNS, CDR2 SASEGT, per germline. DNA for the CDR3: TGTGCCAGCAGGGGACAGGGGACGGCCGGGGAGCTGTTTTTT. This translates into CASRGQGTAGELFF.

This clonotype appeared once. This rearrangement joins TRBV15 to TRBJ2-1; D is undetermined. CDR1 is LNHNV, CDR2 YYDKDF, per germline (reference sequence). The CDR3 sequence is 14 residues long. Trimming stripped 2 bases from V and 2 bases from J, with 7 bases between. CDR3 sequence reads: CATSRRRTYNEQFF. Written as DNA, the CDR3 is TGTGCCACCAGCAGACGGCGGACCTACAATGAGCAGTTCTTC.

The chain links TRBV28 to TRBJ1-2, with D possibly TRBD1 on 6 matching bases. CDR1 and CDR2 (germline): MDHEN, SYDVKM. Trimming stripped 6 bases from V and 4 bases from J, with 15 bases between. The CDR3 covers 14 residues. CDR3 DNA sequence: TGTGCCAGCAGACTAGGGGGAAGAAGCTATGGCTACACCTTC. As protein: CASRLGGRSYGYTF.

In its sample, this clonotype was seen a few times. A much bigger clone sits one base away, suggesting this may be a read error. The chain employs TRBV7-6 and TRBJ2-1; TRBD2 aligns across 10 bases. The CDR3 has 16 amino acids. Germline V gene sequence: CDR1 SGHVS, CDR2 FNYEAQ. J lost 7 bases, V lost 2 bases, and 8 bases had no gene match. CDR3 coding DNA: TGTGCCAGCAGCTTAAGAGCTAGCGGGAGCGGTAATGAGCAGTTCTTC. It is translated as CASSLRASGSGNEQFF.

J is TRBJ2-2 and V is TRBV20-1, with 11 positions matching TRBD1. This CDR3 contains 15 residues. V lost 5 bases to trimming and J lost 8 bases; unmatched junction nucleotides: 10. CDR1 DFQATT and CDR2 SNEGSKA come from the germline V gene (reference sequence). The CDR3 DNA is TGCAGTGCTCCCGGGAGGACAGGGGGCGGAGGGGAGCTGTTTTTT. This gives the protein CSAPGRTGGGGELFF.

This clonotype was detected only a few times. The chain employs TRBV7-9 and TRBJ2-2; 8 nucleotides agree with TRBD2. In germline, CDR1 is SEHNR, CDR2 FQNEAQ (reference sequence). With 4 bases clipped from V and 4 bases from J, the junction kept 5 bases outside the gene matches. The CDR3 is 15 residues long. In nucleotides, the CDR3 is TGTGCCAGCAGCTCGCGGGAGGTCGGCACCGGGGAGCTGTTTTTT. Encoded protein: CASSSREVGTGELFF.